Listed here are 26 T cell receptor beta chains from one sample, sequenced in a study of T cell clusters in autoimmune cytopenias. TRB was amplified by touch-down multiplex PCR, primer pools A and B combined. TCRdb reworked the multiplex PCR reads into one entry per CDR3 protein, no DNA. In all, the sample yields about 1,400 distinct CDR3 sequences. Each sample's input was roughly 250 ng genomic DNA, 40,000 or so genome equivalents. The specimen sequenced was peripheral blood. These receptors were collected from a human donor with an autoimmune cytopenia or autoimmune hepatitis (not recorded which).

This chain joins TRBV5-6 and TRBJ2-4; TCRdb picks TRBD1, but there is no DNA to check that call. The CDR3 runs 17 residues. Germline CDR1 is SGHDT and CDR2 is YYEEEE. The CDR3 protein is CASSLEGQGLSKNIQYF.

Measured by frequency, this clonotype is medium-sized. This chain uses TRBV7-9 with TRBJ1-2; without DNA, the TCRdb call of TRBD1 cannot be checked. This CDR3 has 16 amino acids. CDR1 is SEHNR, CDR2 FQNEAQ, per germline (reference sequence). CDR3 sequence: CASSRPAGTGGYGYTF. Variable domain in full (rest from reference TRBV7-9 and TRBJ1-2): DTGVSQNPRHKITKRGQNVTFRCDPISEHNRLYWYRQTLGQGPEFLTYFQNEAQLEKSRLLSDRFSAERPKGSFSTLEIQRTEQGDSAMYLCASSRPAGTGGYGYTFGSGTRLTVV.

By frequency, this clonotype registers medium-sized (0.01 to 0.1%). This chain links TRBV6-1 with TRBJ2-3; TCRdb picks TRBD1, but there is no DNA to check that call. The CDR3 is made up of 18 amino acids. Germline CDR1 reads MNHNS; CDR2 reads SASEGT. CDR3 residues: CASSEAGGGSPSTDTQYF.

This chain's CDR3 is CATSREGVLNTEAFF. The genes are TRBV15 and TRBJ1-1. Germline-derived CDR1 and CDR2 are LNHNV and YYDKDF (reference sequence). The CDR3 has 15 residues.

Frequency places this clonotype as medium-sized. The chain recombines TRBV6-6 with TRBJ1-5; the TCRdb D gene call, TRBD1, has no DNA to confirm it. Germline CDR1 and CDR2: MNHNY and SVGAGI (reference sequence). This CDR3 has 14 amino acids. CDR3 sequence: CASRPDSSNQPQHF.

This clonotype is deemed medium-sized (0.01 to 0.1%) by its frequency. The rearrangement uses TRBV27 and TRBJ2-5; no DNA is available, so the TRBD1 call from TCRdb remains unchecked. From germline, CDR1 is MNHEY and CDR2 SMNVEV (reference sequence). CDR3 length equals 13 residues. This CDR3 reads CASSEQGAETQYF.

V usage is TRBV30 and J usage is TRBJ2-3; the TCRdb call, TRBD2, lacks DNA for checking. CDR3 size: 20 residues. Germline lookup yields CDR1 GTSNPN and CDR2 SVGIG (reference sequence). The CDR3 protein is CAWRSRVVAGGLSSTDTQYF.

This chain uses TRBV7-3 with TRBJ1-2. The germline V gene has CDR1 SGHTA and CDR2 FQGTGA. The CDR3 is made up of 13 amino acids. CDR3 protein: CASSSDTEYGYTF.

The rearrangement links TRBV7-9 to TRBJ1-2. The CDR3 extends over 14 amino acids. Germline-derived CDR1 and CDR2 are SEHNR and FQNEAQ (reference sequence). The CDR3 here is CASNPREGAYGYTF. The full variable domain, with the rest looked up from reference TRBV7-9 and TRBJ1-2, is DTGVSQNPRHKITKRGQNVTFRCDPISEHNRLYWYRQTLGQGPEFLTYFQNEAQLEKSRLLSDRFSAERPKGSFSTLEIQRTEQGDSAMYLCASNPREGAYGYTFGSGTRLTVV.

The chain recombines TRBV6-5 with TRBJ2-7; TCRdb's D gene call, TRBD1, goes unchecked for lack of DNA. The V gene's germline CDR1 is MNHEY and CDR2 SVGAGI. The CDR3 totals 16 residues. CDR3 in amino acids: CASSYGDRDGGYEQYF.

Measured by frequency, this clonotype is medium-sized. The rearrangement joins TRBV20-1 to TRBJ2-1. This CDR3 comprises 16 residues. Germline V gives CDR1 DFQATT, CDR2 SNEGSKA (reference sequence). CDR3 in amino acids: CSARDPSGRSYNEQFF.

In terms of frequency, this clonotype is large. This chain links TRBV29-1 with TRBJ2-7; TCRdb's D call, TRBD1, is unchecked because there is no DNA. This CDR3 spans 13 amino acids. Germline CDR1 reads SQVTM; CDR2 reads ANQGSEA. CDR3 in amino acids: CSVAGTGGHEQYF.

The chain has TRBV7-9 and TRBJ1-1. CDR3 length equals 16 residues. Germline values: CDR1 SEHNR, CDR2 FQNEAQ (reference sequence). CDR3 region: CALAGGPTVPNTEAFF.

This clonotype ranks as medium-sized in terms of frequency. The chain employs TRBV6-5 and TRBJ2-6; absent DNA, TCRdb's TRBD1 call cannot be checked. This CDR3 has 17 amino acids. CDR1 and CDR2 from the germline V gene are MNHEY and SVGAGI. The chain's CDR3 is CASSGTGVRSGANVLTF.

The chain uses TRBV24-1 and TRBJ2-3; TCRdb lists TRBD1, though no DNA is available to test this call. In germline, CDR1 is KGHDR, CDR2 SFDVKD. CDR3 length: 12 amino acids. The CDR3 loop is CATRGDTDTQYF.

The genes are TRBV12-3 or TRBV12-4 and TRBJ2-3; the TCRdb call, TRBD2, lacks DNA for checking. This CDR3 is 15 amino acids long. CDR3 sequence: CASSLAPLAADTQYF.

This clonotype is classed as medium-sized by frequency. V gene TRBV7-2 combines with J gene TRBJ2-7; TCRdb returns TRBD1, unconfirmable since there is no DNA. The CDR3 loop spans 15 amino acids. The germline V gene has CDR1 SGHTA and CDR2 FQGNSA. The CDR3: CASSTTGGSAYEQYF.

This clonotype shows up as medium-sized by frequency. The rearrangement links TRBV5-6 to TRBJ2-7. CDR1 is SGHDT and CDR2 is YYEEEE in the germline V gene. This CDR3 has 14 amino acids. CDR3 in amino acids: CASSLGGDFYEQYF.

Judged by frequency, this clonotype is medium-sized. CDR3 sequence reads: CASEIWTGVTTEAFF. This chain joins TRBV5-6 and TRBJ1-1; TCRdb lists TRBD1, though no DNA is available to test this call. The germline gives CDR1 SGHDT, CDR2 YYEEEE. The CDR3 totals 15 residues. Together with reference TRBV5-6 and TRBJ1-1, the CDR3 gives the full variable domain: DAGVTQSPTHLIKTRGQQVTLRCSPKSGHDTVSWYQQALGQGPQFIFQYYEEEERQRGNFPDRFSGHQFPNYSSELNVNALLLGDSALYLCASEIWTGVTTEAFFGQGTRLTVV.

The chain carries TRBV6-1 and TRBJ1-5. This CDR3 comprises 13 residues. Looked up from germline, CDR1 is MNHNS and CDR2 is SASEGT. CDR3 region: CASRRTDNQPQHF.

This clonotype registers medium-sized by frequency. The V and J genes are TRBV7-9 and TRBJ1-4. The CDR3 length is 15 residues. The germline V gene encodes CDR1 SEHNR and CDR2 FQNEAQ (reference sequence). The CDR3 loop is CASSPNDGTNEKLFF. The full variable domain, in which reference TRBV7-9 and TRBJ1-4 provide the parts outside the CDR3, is DTGVSQNPRHKITKRGQNVTFRCDPISEHNRLYWYRQTLGQGPEFLTYFQNEAQLEKSRLLSDRFSAERPKGSFSTLEIQRTEQGDSAMYLCASSPNDGTNEKLFFGSGTQLSVL.

Measured by frequency, this clonotype is large (0.1 to 1%). The V and J genes are TRBV29-1 and TRBJ2-2. The CDR3 contains 14 residues. The germline V gene encodes CDR1 SQVTM and CDR2 ANQGSEA. The CDR3 loop is CSVAGSGNTGELFF.

The gene calls are TRBV19 and TRBJ1-5; the TRBD1 assignment by TCRdb is unverifiable without DNA. In germline, CDR1 is LNHDA, CDR2 SQIVND (reference sequence). The CDR3 covers 14 residues. The CDR3 here is CASSLVAGGQPQHF.

This clonotype is medium-sized (0.01 to 0.1%) by frequency. CDR3 region: CASSQRLAGLHEQFF. The chain has TRBV6-6 and TRBJ2-1; TCRdb returns TRBD2, unconfirmable since there is no DNA. Germline V lookup: CDR1 MNHNY, CDR2 SVGAGI (reference sequence). There are 15 residues in the CDR3.

The rearrangement links TRBV4-2 to TRBJ1-1; TCRdb names TRBD1, which stays unverified in the absence of DNA. The CDR3 has 15 amino acids. Germline CDR1 reads LGHNA; CDR2 reads YNFKEQ. The CDR3 region is CASSPDRGSNTEAFF.

According to its frequency, this clonotype is medium-sized. V and J are TRBV5-5 and TRBJ1-5. The CDR3 extends over 13 amino acids. From germline, CDR1 is SGHKS and CDR2 YYEKEE (reference sequence). Here the CDR3 reads CASSLDLNQPQHF.